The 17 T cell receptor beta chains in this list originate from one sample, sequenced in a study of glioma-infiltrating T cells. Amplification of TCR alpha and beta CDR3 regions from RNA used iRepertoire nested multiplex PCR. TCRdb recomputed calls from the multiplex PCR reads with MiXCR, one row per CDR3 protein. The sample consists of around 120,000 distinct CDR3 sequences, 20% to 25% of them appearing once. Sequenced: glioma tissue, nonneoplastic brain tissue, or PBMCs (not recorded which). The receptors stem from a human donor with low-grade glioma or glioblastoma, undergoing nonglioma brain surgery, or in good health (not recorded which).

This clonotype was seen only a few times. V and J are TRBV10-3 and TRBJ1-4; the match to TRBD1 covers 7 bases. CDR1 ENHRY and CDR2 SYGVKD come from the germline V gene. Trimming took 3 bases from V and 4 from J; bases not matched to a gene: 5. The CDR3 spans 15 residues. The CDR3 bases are TGTGCCATCAGTGACGGACAGGCCATTAATGAAAAACTGTTTTTT. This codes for CAISDGQAINEKLFF.

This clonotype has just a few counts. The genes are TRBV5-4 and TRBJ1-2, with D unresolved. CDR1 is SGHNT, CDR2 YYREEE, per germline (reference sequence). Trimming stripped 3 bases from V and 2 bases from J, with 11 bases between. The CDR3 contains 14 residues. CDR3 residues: CASSSWTVNYGYTF. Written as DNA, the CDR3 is TGTGCCAGCAGCTCGTGGACGGTAAACTATGGCTACACCTTC.

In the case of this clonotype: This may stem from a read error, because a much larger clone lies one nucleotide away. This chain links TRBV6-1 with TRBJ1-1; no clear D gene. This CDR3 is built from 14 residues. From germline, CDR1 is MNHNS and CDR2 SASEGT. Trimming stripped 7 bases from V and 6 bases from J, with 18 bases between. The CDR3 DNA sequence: TGTGCCAGCAACCAAAGAGGGATGGCCCCTGAAGCTTTCTTT. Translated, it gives CASNQRGMAPEAFF.

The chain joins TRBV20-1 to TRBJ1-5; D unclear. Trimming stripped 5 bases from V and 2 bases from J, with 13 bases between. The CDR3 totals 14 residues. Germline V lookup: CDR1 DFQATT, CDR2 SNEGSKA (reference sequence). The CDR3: CSALWRRGNQPQHF. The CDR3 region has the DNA TGCAGTGCTCTTTGGAGGCGAGGCAATCAGCCCCAGCATTTT.

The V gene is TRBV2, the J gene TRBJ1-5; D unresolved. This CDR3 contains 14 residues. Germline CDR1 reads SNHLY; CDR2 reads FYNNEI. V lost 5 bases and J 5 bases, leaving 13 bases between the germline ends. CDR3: CASSPRREYQPQHF. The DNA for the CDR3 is TGTGCCAGCAGTCCGAGACGGGAGTATCAGCCCCAGCATTTT.

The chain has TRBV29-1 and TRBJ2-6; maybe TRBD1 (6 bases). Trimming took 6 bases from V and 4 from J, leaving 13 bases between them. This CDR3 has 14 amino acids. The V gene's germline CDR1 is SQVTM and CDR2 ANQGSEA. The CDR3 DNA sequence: TGCAGCGTACCCACAGGGATAGGGGCCAACGTCCTGACTTTC. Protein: CSVPTGIGANVLTF.

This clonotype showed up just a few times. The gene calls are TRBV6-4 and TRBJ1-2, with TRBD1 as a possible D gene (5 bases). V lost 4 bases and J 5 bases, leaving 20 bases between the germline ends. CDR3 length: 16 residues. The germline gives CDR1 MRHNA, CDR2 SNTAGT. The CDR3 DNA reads TGTGCCAGCAGTGCTCGGGAGGACCCTGGGGCATATGGCTACACCTTC. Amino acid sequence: CASSAREDPGAYGYTF.

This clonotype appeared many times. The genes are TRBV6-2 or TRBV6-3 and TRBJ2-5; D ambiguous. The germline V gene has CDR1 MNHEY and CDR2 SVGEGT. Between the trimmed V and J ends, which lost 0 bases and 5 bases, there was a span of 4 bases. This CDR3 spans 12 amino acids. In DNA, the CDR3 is TGTGCCAGCAGTTACTCGCTGGAGACCCAGTACTTC. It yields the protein CASSYSLETQYF.

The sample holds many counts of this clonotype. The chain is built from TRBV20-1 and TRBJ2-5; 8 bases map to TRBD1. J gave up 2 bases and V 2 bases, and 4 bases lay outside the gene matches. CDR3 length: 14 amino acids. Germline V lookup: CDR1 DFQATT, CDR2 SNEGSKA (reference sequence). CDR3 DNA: TGCAGTGCTAGACGCACAGGGGGTCAAGAGACCCAGTACTTC. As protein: CSARRTGGQETQYF.

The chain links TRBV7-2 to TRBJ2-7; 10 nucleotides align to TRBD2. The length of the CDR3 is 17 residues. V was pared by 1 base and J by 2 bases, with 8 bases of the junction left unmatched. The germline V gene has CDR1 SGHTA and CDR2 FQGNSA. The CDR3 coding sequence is TGTGCCAGCAGCTTAGGAGGGGAGCGGGGGGGCCCCTACGAGCAGTACGTC. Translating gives CASSLGGERGGPYEQYV.

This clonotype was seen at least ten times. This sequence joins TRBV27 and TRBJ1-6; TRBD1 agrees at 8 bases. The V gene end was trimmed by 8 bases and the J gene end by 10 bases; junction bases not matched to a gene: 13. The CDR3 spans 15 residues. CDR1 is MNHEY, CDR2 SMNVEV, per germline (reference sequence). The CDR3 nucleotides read TGTGCCAGCCGTTACCTAAGACAGGGGAAATCACCCCTCCACTTT. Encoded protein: CASRYLRQGKSPLHF.

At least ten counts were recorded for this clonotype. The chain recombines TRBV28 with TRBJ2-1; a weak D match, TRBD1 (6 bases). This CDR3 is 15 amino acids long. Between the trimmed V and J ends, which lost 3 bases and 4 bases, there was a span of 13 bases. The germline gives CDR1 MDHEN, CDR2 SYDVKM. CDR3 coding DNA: TGTGCCAGCAGTTTCGCAGGGGCGCGATACAATGAGCAGTTCTTC. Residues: CASSFAGARYNEQFF.

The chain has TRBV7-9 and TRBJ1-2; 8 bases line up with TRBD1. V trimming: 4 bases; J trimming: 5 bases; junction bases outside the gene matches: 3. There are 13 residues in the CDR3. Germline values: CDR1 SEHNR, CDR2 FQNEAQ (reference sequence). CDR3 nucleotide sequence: TGTGCCAGCAGCTACGACAGGGGTTATGGCTACACCTTC. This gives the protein CASSYDRGYGYTF.

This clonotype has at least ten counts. The DNA for the CDR3 is TGTGCCAGCAGGACCGGACAGGGAGGACCGTCGAACACTGAAGCTTTCTTT. Residues: CASRTGQGGPSNTEAFF. The V gene is TRBV28, the J gene TRBJ1-1; 8 nucleotides align to TRBD1. Germline V gives CDR1 MDHEN, CDR2 SYDVKM. V lost 6 bases, J lost 1 base, and 13 bases stayed unmatched. CDR3 size: 17 residues.

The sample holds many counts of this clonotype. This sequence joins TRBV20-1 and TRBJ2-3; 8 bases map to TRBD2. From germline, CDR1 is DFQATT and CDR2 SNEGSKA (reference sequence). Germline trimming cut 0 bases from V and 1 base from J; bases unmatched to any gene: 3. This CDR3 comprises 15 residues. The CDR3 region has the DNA TGCAGTGCTAGAGATGTCGGGGGGGGCACAGATACGCAGTATTTT. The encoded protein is CSARDVGGGTDTQYF.

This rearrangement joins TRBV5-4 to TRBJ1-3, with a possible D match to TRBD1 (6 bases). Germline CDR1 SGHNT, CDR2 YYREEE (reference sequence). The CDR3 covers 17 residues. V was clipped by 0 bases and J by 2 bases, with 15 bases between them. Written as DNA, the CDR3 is TGTGCCAGCAGCTTGGTGGGGGGCGCGTCCGCTGGAAACACCATATATTTT. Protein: CASSLVGGASAGNTIYF. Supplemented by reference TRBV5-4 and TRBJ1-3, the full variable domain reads ETGVTQSPTHLIKTRGQQVTLRCSSQSGHNTVSWYQQALGQGPQFIFQYYREEENGRGNFPPRFSGLQFPNYSSELNVNALELDDSALYLCASSLVGGASAGNTIYFGEGSWLTVV.

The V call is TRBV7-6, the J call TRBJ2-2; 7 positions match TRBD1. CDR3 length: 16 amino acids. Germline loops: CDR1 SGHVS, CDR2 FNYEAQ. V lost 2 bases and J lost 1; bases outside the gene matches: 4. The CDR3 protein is CASSLSRGMNTGELFF. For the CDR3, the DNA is TGTGCCAGCAGCTTAAGCAGGGGGATGAACACCGGGGAGCTGTTTTTT. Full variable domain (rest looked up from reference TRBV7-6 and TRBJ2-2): GAGVSQSPRYKVTKRGQDVALRCDPISGHVSLYWYRQALGQGPEFLTYFNYEAQQDKSGLPNDRFSAERPEGSISTLTIQRTEQRDSAMYRCASSLSRGMNTGELFFGEGSRLTVL.